One and the same sample provided the 8 T cell receptor beta chains below, sequenced in a study of blood T cells in healthy people across ages. A second roughly 6 to 11 cycle PCR used barcoded and J-beta primers. TCRdb itself ran the 5' RACE reads through MiXCR, one entry per CDR3 protein. The table lists about 640,000 distinct CDR3 sequences, roughly 30% of them singletons. The sequenced sample was blood. These receptors originate from a woman older than 75 in good health.

As DNA, the CDR3 is TGTGCCACCACCGGGCATTTTGTGGAGGGGTTCTTC. Translated: CATTGHFVEGFF. The chain recombines TRBV6-2 or TRBV6-3 with TRBJ2-1; tentatively, D is TRBD2 (6 bases). V was trimmed by 10 bases and J by 15 bases, leaving 22 bases between them. Germline loops: CDR1 MNHEY, CDR2 SVGEGT. This CDR3 contains 12 residues.

The rearrangement links TRBV7-2 to TRBJ1-5; D is undetermined. CDR1 and CDR2 from the germline V gene are SGHTA and FQGNSA. CDR3 length: 14 residues. Trimming removed 1 base from V and 8 bases from J, with 12 bases in between. The CDR3 loop reads CASSLEALSEPQHF. The CDR3 DNA is TGTGCCAGCAGCTTAGAGGCCCTCTCGGAGCCCCAGCATTTT.

This clonotype has at least ten counts. The rearrangement uses TRBV7-6 and TRBJ2-7; no clear D. This CDR3 has 16 residues. CDR1 SGHVS and CDR2 FNYEAQ come from the germline V gene. Trimming left V 0 bases short and J 0 bases short, with 12 bases between. For the CDR3, the DNA is TGTGCCAGCAGCTTAGCGGGCGAGCAGAGCTCCTACGAGCAGTACTTC. This gives the protein CASSLAGEQSSYEQYF.

This chain joins TRBV30 and TRBJ1-2; 7 bases agree with TRBD1. Germline V gives CDR1 GTSNPN, CDR2 SVGIG (reference sequence). The CDR3 has 13 residues. The V and J ends lost 0 bases and 8 bases, in that order; junction bases with no gene match: 6. CDR3 sequence: CAWSVDDRAGYTF. CDR3 bases: TGTGCCTGGAGTGTTGACGACAGGGCAGGCTACACCTTC.

This clonotype was seen at least ten times. This CDR3 is CASSLARTGIAYEQYF. DNA of the CDR3: TGCGCCAGCAGCTTGGCCCGGACAGGGATAGCCTACGAGCAGTACTTC. V gene TRBV5-1 combines with J gene TRBJ2-7; 8 nucleotides match TRBD1. This CDR3 is 16 amino acids long. Trimming removed 0 bases from V and 2 bases from J; junction bases left unmatched: 7. Germline V gene data show CDR1 as SGHRS and CDR2 as YFSETQ.

As concerns this clonotype: Relative to the germline gene, one junction end is altered; a read error may explain this. V and J are TRBV5-6 and TRBJ1-4; TRBD1 agrees at 8 bases. This CDR3 is 16 amino acids long. The germline V gene has CDR1 SGHDT and CDR2 YYEEEE. CDR3 bases: TGTGCCAGCGGCTTGGTTGGACAGGGCCGTTCGGAAAAACTGTTTTTT. Translation: CASGLVGQGRSEKLFF.

CDR3 sequence: CASSSGGPRVAFF. Here the CDR3 DNA reads TGTGCCAGCAGCAGTGGGGGTCCTCGGGTGGCTTTCTTT. The chain carries TRBV5-6 and TRBJ1-1; TRBD1 might be the D (5 bases). Germline V gene data show CDR1 as SGHDT and CDR2 as YYEEEE. V shed 4 bases and J shed 11 bases, with 18 bases lying between them. This CDR3 is built from 13 residues.

This clonotype was counted ten times or more. This chain links TRBV29-1 with TRBJ2-3, with a possible D match to TRBD1 (7 bases). Trimming removed 4 bases from V and 2 bases from J, with 19 bases in between. Per the germline V gene, CDR1 is SQVTM and CDR2 is ANQGSEA. The CDR3 is 16 residues long. The CDR3 loop reads CSVGGLQGGSTDTQYF. CDR3 nucleotides: TGCAGCGTTGGCGGGCTCCAGGGGGGTTCCACAGATACGCAGTATTTT.